The 9 T cell receptor delta chains presented below share a single source sample, sequenced in a study of Vδ1+ human thymocytes. General study results and limits: Thymic TRG and TRD repertoires appeared highly polyclonal.

RNA was extracted from the cells and then reverse transcribed. CDR3 amplicons came from multiplex PCR with pooled V-gene forward and constant-region reverse primers. TCRdb made new clone calls on the multiplex PCR reads using CATT. The sample shows about 73,000 delta-chain clones, approximately 34% of them seen only once. The antigens for these receptors are not known. Input material: Vdelta1+ gamma-delta thymocytes from the thymus. The subset was: FACS-sorted CD3+ TCRalphabeta- TCRVdelta1+ TCRVdelta2- thymocytes. The receptor set was obtained from a boy under two years old who had congenital heart surgery.

The chain joins TRDV1 to TRDJ1; 7 bases are shared with TRDD3. The CDR3 runs 18 residues. Losses at the gene ends were 3 bases for V and 0 bases for J; bases not matched to a gene: 13. Germline-derived CDR1 and CDR2 are TSWWSYY and QGS. The CDR3 spells CALGELRGDSRYTDKLIF. CDR3 DNA sequence: TGTGCTCTTGGGGAGCTACGGGGGGATTCACGGTACACCGATAAACTCATCTTT.

Note on this clone: Relative to the germline gene, one junction end is altered; a read error may explain this. Distinct nucleotide sequences in the sample also encode this CDR3. The V gene is TRDV1, the J gene TRDJ1, with a tentative D call TRDD3 (5 bases). Germline V gene data show CDR1 as TSWWSYY and CDR2 as QGS. The CDR3 loop spans 16 amino acids. CDR3 sequence (DNA): TGTGCCCTTGGGGAACTAAGGCCGACCACTGTCGATAAACTCATCTTT. This sequence encodes CALGELRPTTVDKLIF.

In the case of this clone: An end of the junction does not agree with germline; a read error may underlie this. The rearrangement uses TRDV1 and TRDJ1; D gene ambiguous. CDR1 is TSWWSYY and CDR2 is QGS in the germline V gene. The CDR3 has 15 amino acids. The CDR3 DNA sequence: TGTGCTCTTAGGGAAGGGTCGGATTACACCGATAAACTCATCTTT. Protein sequence: CALREGSDYTDKLIF.

V usage is TRDV1 and J usage is TRDJ1; TRDD3 aligns across 10 bases. The CDR3 extends over 22 amino acids. From germline, CDR1 is TSWWSYY and CDR2 QGS. V gave up 3 bases and J gave up 2 bases; unmatched junction bases: 24. The CDR3 nucleotides read TGTGCTCTTGGGGACTCCCCAAGCCTCCTAAGAGTACTGGGGGATCTGACCGATAAACTCATCTTT. Its translation is CALGDSPSLLRVLGDLTDKLIF.

V gene TRDV1 combines with J gene TRDJ1, with 11 bases identical to TRDD3. The J segment lost 0 bases and the V segment lost 4 bases, leaving 4 bases of the junction unmatched. This CDR3 contains 16 residues. CDR1 is TSWWSYY, CDR2 QGS, per germline. The CDR3 nucleotides are TGTGCTCTTGGGGTCGGTGGGGGATACGACACCGATAAACTCATCTTT. Translation: CALGVGGGYDTDKLIF.

The V and J genes are TRDV1 and TRDJ1; 13 bases match TRDD3. From germline, CDR1 is TSWWSYY and CDR2 QGS. The V gene end was trimmed by 7 bases and the J gene end by 0 bases; junction bases not matched to a gene: 35. CDR3 length: 26 amino acids. The CDR3 sequence: CALAGGYRDTGGYDGPRISYTDKLIF. In DNA form, the CDR3 reads TGTGCTCTTGCTGGGGGCTACCGTGATACTGGGGGATACGACGGTCCGCGAATCTCGTACACCGATAAACTCATCTTT.

The chain recombines TRDV1 with TRDJ1; weak D call: TRDD3 (5 bases). The CDR3 contains 18 residues. Germline V CDR1 and CDR2: TSWWSYY, QGS. Trimming removed 6 bases from V and 0 bases from J, with 23 bases in between. CDR3 amino acids: CALGPWGSTPTYTDKLIF. DNA for the CDR3: TGTGCTCTTGGACCATGGGGTTCCACGCCAACGTACACCGATAAACTCATCTTT.

The chain recombines TRDV1 with TRDJ1; 12 positions agree with TRDD3. The CDR3 covers 18 residues. V gave up 2 bases and J gave up 1 base; unmatched junction bases: 8. CDR1 and CDR2 from the germline V gene are TSWWSYY and QGS. The CDR3 sequence: CALGELPGGYATTDKLIF. The CDR3 bases are TGTGCTCTTGGGGAATTACCTGGGGGATACGCGACCACCGATAAACTCATCTTT.

This sequence joins TRDV1 and TRDJ1, with no clear D. CDR1 and CDR2 (germline): TSWWSYY, QGS. The ends were cut back, 3 bases at V and 0 bases at J, with 17 bases in the middle. There are 17 residues in the CDR3. The CDR3, as DNA: TGTGCTCTTGGGGACGGGTTCCCCACGATGTACACCGATAAACTCATCTTT. Protein product: CALGDGFPTMYTDKLIF.